These 8 T cell receptor beta chains were all obtained from the same sample, sequenced in a study of beta chain features in type 1 diabetes. TCRB transcripts that were expressed got sequenced, as all of the isolated RNA had been reverse transcribed. The table came from immunoSEQ multiplex PCR; TCRdb's copy has only in-frame clones and leaves some out. The repertoire holds roughly 380,000 clones, around a fifth seen once, with 0.044% in the top ten. The source material was naive CD4+ T cells from blood. The receptors here all came from a woman aged 18-29 years in good health.

This clone showed up just a few times. The chain is built from TRBV9 and TRBJ1-1; no firm D call. The ends were cut back, 4 bases at V and 1 base at J, with 8 bases in the middle. The CDR3 length is 13 residues. The germline CDR1 and CDR2 sequences are SGDLS and YYNGEE. CDR3 coding DNA: TGTGCCAGCAGCTCGACACCGAACACTGAAGCTTTCTTT. It encodes CASSSTPNTEAFF.

Notes on this clone: The sample holds other DNA sequences that translate to the same CDR3. The J gene is TRBJ1-2, the V gene TRBV7-2; the match to TRBD1 covers 7 bases. The trim removed 6 bases at V and 4 bases at J, leaving 5 bases unmatched. The V gene's germline CDR1 is SGHTA and CDR2 FQGNSA. The CDR3 runs 13 residues. The CDR3 DNA follows: TGTGCCAGCAGTCCAGACAGGGCCTATGGCTACACCTTC. Protein product: CASSPDRAYGYTF.

This clone has just a few counts. V gene TRBV5-1 combines with J gene TRBJ1-1; 8 bases fit TRBD1. Germline V gene data show CDR1 as SGHRS and CDR2 as YFSETQ. The CDR3 spans 11 residues. Trimming removed 7 bases from V and 9 bases from J; junction bases left unmatched: 5. The CDR3 loop is CASRTGTQAFF. The CDR3 DNA sequence: TGCGCCAGCCGGACAGGGACCCAAGCTTTCTTT. The variable domain in full, with the rest retrieved from reference TRBV5-1 and TRBJ1-1, is KAGVTQTPRYLIKTRGQQVTLSCSPISGHRSVSWYQQTPGQGLQFLFEYFSETQRNKGNFPGRFSGRQFSNSRSEMNVSTLELGDSALYLCASRTGTQAFFGQGTRLTVV.

In this sample, this clone turned up a few times. The chain is built from TRBV20-1 and TRBJ2-1; D gene unclear. From germline, CDR1 is DFQATT and CDR2 SNEGSKA (reference sequence). The V and J ends lost 6 bases and 7 bases respectively, with 10 bases between them. The CDR3 is 11 residues long. In nucleotides, the CDR3 is TGCAGTGCCCCGCCGGAGAATGAGCAGTTCTTC. Its protein is CSAPPENEQFF.

The chain has TRBV25-1 and TRBJ2-7, with 9 bases aligning to TRBD1. The germline V gene encodes CDR1 MGHDK and CDR2 SYGVNS. With V trimmed by 8 bases and J by 4 bases, 9 bases remained unmatched. The CDR3 length is 14 residues. The chain's CDR3 is CASQTGTGTYEQYF. CDR3 nucleotides: TGTGCCAGCCAGACCGGGACAGGGACGTACGAGCAGTACTTC.

This clone was picked up a small number of times. The rearrangement uses TRBV4-2 and TRBJ2-5; 11 bases fit TRBD2. V shed 0 bases and J 9 bases; nucleotides not matched to a gene: 9. This CDR3 region has 16 residues. The germline gives CDR1 LGHNA, CDR2 YNFKEQ. CDR3 bases: TGTGCCAGCAGCCAAGAGACCCTAGCGGGGGGACAGGCCCAGTACTTC. It encodes CASSQETLAGGQAQYF.

This clone was found a few times. The chain uses TRBV7-9 and TRBJ1-5; 7 bases are a match to TRBD1. The CDR3 length is 14 residues. The germline gives CDR1 SEHNR, CDR2 FQNEAQ (reference sequence). Unmatched junction bases numbered 11, after V lost 5 bases and J lost 10 bases. The CDR3 coding sequence is TGTGCCAGCAGCCCTAAGGGGGCCAGGTACCCCCAGCATTTT. Translation gives CASSPKGARYPQHF.

This chain joins TRBV4-1 and TRBJ2-3; a possible D gene is TRBD2 (5 bases). This CDR3 is built from 17 residues. Trimming pared 0 bases from V and 3 bases from J, leaving 16 bases between. CDR1 and CDR2 from the germline V gene are MGHRA and YSYEKL. The CDR3 sequence is CASSQEWGRGVTDTQYF. The CDR3 nucleotides read TGCGCCAGCAGCCAAGAGTGGGGTCGGGGAGTGACAGATACGCAGTATTTT.